The 11 T cell receptor beta chains below all came from one sample that was sequenced in a study of blood T cell repertoires in COVID-19. Measured with immunoSEQ multiplex PCR; TCRdb has only the in-frame clones, and not every one. The data contain about 140,000 clones, 65% to 80% of them singletons. Sequencing input: peripheral blood. The source is a man aged 80 or over with acute or convalescent COVID-19.

The rearrangement uses TRBV10-3 and TRBJ2-7; 10 nucleotides match TRBD1. The CDR3 spans 14 residues. Germline V gene lookup returns CDR1 ENHRY and CDR2 SYGVKD. V dropped 10 bases and J dropped 2; count of bases not matched to a gene: 8. The CDR3 loop is CATRTGTGAYEQYF. The CDR3 DNA reads as TGTGCCACCAGGACCGGGACAGGGGCCTACGAGCAGTACTTC.

This clone was counted once. V usage is TRBV6-4 and J usage is TRBJ2-7; 9 positions match TRBD2. The V gene end was trimmed by 1 base and the J gene end by 2 bases; junction bases not matched to a gene: 6. CDR1 is MRHNA and CDR2 is SNTAGT in the germline V gene. This CDR3 has 16 amino acids. The CDR3 nucleotides read TGTGCCAGCAGTGACTACATCGGCGGGGGGGCCTACGAGCAGTACTTC. Protein: CASSDYIGGGAYEQYF.

The V call is TRBV6-5, the J call TRBJ2-7; 7 positions match TRBD1. This CDR3 is 15 amino acids long. Germline V gene lookup returns CDR1 MNHEY and CDR2 SVGAGI. The J segment lost 2 bases and the V segment lost 6 bases, leaving 10 bases of the junction unmatched. This CDR3 is CASRPLTGTAYEQYF. The CDR3 region has the DNA TGTGCCAGCAGGCCCCTGACAGGGACGGCCTACGAGCAGTACTTC.

The rearrangement links TRBV28 to TRBJ2-2; perhaps TRBD2 as D (7 bases). This CDR3 region has 15 residues. Trimming pared 3 bases from V and 7 bases from J, leaving 15 bases between. Per germline, CDR1 MDHEN and CDR2 SYDVKM. CDR3 nucleotides: TGTGCCAGCAGTTTCGGTGGGGGCGGGGGCGGGGAGCTGTTTTTT. It specifies CASSFGGGGGGELFF.

The chain uses TRBV6-2 or TRBV6-3 and TRBJ2-7; D gene ambiguous. Deletions cut 6 bases from V and 6 bases from J, with 18 bases between. The CDR3 spans 14 residues. Germline-derived CDR1 and CDR2 are MNHEY and SVGEGT. In DNA form, the CDR3 reads TGTGCCAGCAGCCCTCGAGGAGAACCCCGCGAGCAGTACTTC. It is translated as CASSPRGEPREQYF.

J is TRBJ1-1 and V is TRBV5-4, with D perhaps TRBD1 (6 bases). The CDR3 runs to 14 residues. The V gene lost 4 bases and the J gene lost 5 bases, with 15 bases spanning the gap. Germline V gives CDR1 SGHNT, CDR2 YYREEE (reference sequence). Here the CDR3 DNA reads TGTGCCAGCAGCCACCGGGACATGGAGACTGAAGCTTTCTTT. Its protein is CASSHRDMETEAFF.

The J gene is TRBJ2-5, the V gene TRBV28; D is undetermined. The CDR3 length is 14 residues. Trimming removed 4 bases at V and 1 base at J, with 10 bases between. Germline V CDR1 and CDR2: MDHEN, SYDVKM. CDR3 in amino acids: CASSSPPGQETQYF. CDR3 nucleotides: TGTGCCAGCAGTTCCCCCCCAGGCCAAGAGACCCAGTACTTC.

The rearrangement uses TRBV2 and TRBJ1-3; TRBD1 agrees at 10 bases. V shed 6 bases and J 4 bases; nucleotides not matched to a gene: 6. Germline assignment: CDR1 SNHLY and CDR2 FYNNEI. The CDR3 length is 15 residues. The CDR3 nucleotides are TGTGCCAGCAGGCCGGGACAGGGGCGGGGAAACACCATATATTTT. Protein sequence: CASRPGQGRGNTIYF.

V is TRBV7-2 and J is TRBJ2-3; the match to TRBD2 covers 12 bases. V trimming: 1 base; J trimming: 4 bases; junction bases outside the gene matches: 6. CDR1 is SGHTA, CDR2 FQGNSA, per germline. The CDR3 contains 17 residues. The CDR3 is CASSLETASGGADTQYF. CDR3 nucleotide sequence: TGTGCCAGCAGCTTAGAAACGGCTAGCGGGGGGGCAGATACGCAGTATTTT.

The J gene is TRBJ2-2, the V gene TRBV15, with 7 bases lining up with TRBD1. The germline V gene has CDR1 LNHNV and CDR2 YYDKDF (reference sequence). The CDR3 has 17 amino acids. V dropped 7 bases and J dropped 0; count of bases not matched to a gene: 11. CDR3 loop: CATTDSPTGANTGELFF. CDR3 in DNA: TGTGCCACCACCGATTCACCCACAGGGGCGAACACCGGGGAGCTGTTTTTT.

This chain links TRBV19 with TRBJ2-5, with 10 nucleotides matching TRBD2. Trimming took 9 bases from V and 5 from J; bases not matched to a gene: 15. Germline CDR1 reads LNHDA; CDR2 reads SQIVND (reference sequence). This CDR3 spans 16 amino acids. CDR3 sequence reads: CASAPSSGGRGETQYF. The CDR3 coding sequence is TGTGCCAGCGCGCCTTCTAGCGGGGGTCGGGGGGAGACCCAGTACTTC.